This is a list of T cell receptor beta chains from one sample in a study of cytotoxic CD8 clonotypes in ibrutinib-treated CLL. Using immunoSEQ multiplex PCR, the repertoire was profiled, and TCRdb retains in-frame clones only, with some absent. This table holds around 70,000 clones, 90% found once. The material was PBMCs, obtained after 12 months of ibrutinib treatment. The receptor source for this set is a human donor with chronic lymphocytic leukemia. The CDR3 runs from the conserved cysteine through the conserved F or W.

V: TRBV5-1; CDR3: CASSVQGNQDTQYF
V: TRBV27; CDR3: CASSLPGRNTEAFF
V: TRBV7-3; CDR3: CASRSRLGDEQFF
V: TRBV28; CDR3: CASRVNSYNEQFF
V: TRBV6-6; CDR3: CASSYYRGGYTF
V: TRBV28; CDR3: CASRINLGLGGYTF
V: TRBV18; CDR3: CASSRQDSNYGYTF
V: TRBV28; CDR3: CASSLFFRGPGNTIYF
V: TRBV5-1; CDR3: CASSRRQGETEKLFF
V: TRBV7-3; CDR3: CASSFGQLPDTQYF
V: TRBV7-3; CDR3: CASSPGSGPFGYTF
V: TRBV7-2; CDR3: CASSPGGGNQPQHF
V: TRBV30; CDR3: CAWRDRIAYNEQFF
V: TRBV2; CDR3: CASRAGQQISTDTQYF
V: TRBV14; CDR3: CASSRGTSGTYEQYF
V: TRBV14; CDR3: CASSHYREAGELFF
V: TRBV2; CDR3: CASSGGYQPHEQFF
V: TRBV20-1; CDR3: CSARDIGEQYF
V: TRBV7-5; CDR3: CVRQTGRYGYTF
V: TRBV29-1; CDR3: CSVEEDNRTQYF
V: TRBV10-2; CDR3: CASRTGKVEAFF
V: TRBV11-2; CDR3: CASSLVARLSSYEQYF
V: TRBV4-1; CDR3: CASSQVGQNNQPQHF
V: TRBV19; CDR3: CASSIGGGPRGGEQYF
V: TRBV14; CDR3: CASSSWTGYNEKLFF
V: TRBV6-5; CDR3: CASRKTPGLANTQYF
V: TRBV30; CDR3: CAWNRGGRFNQPQHF
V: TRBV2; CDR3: CASSGDLSTDTQYF
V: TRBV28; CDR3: CASSLVGLGEVETSGNTIYF
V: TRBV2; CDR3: CASSISGSNTGELFF
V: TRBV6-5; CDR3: CASSYSFAGSQETQYF
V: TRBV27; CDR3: CASSLSSGELFF
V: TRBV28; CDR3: CASSRPGQGWNGGNTIYF
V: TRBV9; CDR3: CASSVDPQGVQFF
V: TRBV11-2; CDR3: CASVKDRATYEQYF
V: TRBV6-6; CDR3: CASSYPGYSSYNEQFF
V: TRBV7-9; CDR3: CASSSGLEGPGWYAEAFF
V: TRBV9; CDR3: CASSRGMGLAEVDTQYF
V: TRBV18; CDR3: CASSPGAWDNEQFF
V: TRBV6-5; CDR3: CASRDSGRSTDTQYF
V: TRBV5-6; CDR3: CASSLGSGDVQTQYF
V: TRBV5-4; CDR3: CASSSAWVGGELFF
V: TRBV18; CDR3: CASSPGVDEQYF
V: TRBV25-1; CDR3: CASSESGASEQYF